Presented here are 6 T cell receptor beta chains from one specimen sequenced in a study of T cell repertoires in cytomegalovirus infection. One entry per CDR3 protein, called by TCRdb with MiXCR from the reads. The sample has around 740,000 distinct CDR3 sequences, roughly a third seen once; the top ten hold 2.8%. Sequencing input: PBMCs. The origin of the receptors is a human donor in good health (CMV status not recorded). Some clones in this sample may be carry-over from other donors' samples.

V usage is TRBV25-1 and J usage is TRBJ2-7; D gene uncertain. V was pared by 0 bases and J by 5 bases, with 14 bases between. The CDR3 extends over 15 amino acids. Germline V gene sequence: CDR1 MGHDK, CDR2 SYGVNS. This chain's CDR3 is CASSEYATGRHEQYF. CDR3 DNA: TGTGCCAGCAGTGAATATGCGACCGGACGCCACGAGCAGTACTTC.

The chain couples TRBV12-3 or TRBV12-4 to TRBJ2-4; D uncertain. There are 14 residues in the CDR3. V was trimmed by 6 bases and J by 1 base, leaving 10 bases between them. The CDR3 region has the DNA TGTGCCAGCAGCATTCAAGGGGCCAAAAACATTCAGTACTTC. This encodes CASSIQGAKNIQYF.

This clonotype has just a few counts. The rearrangement links TRBV19 to TRBJ2-3; D is perhaps TRBD2 (5 bases). This CDR3 is 13 amino acids long. Germline V gene data show CDR1 as LNHDA and CDR2 as SQIVND (reference sequence). Trimming shortened V by 10 bases and J by 2 bases, and 13 bases separated the two germline ends. The CDR3 here is CATLAGNTDTQYF. CDR3 nucleotide sequence: TGTGCCACACTGGCCGGGAACACAGATACGCAGTATTTT.

This clonotype was seen a few times. This chain joins TRBV19 and TRBJ1-1; D is ambiguous. With 4 bases removed from V and 7 bases from J, the gap between germline ends came to 10 bases. CDR1 is LNHDA and CDR2 is SQIVND in the germline V gene (reference sequence). The CDR3 is 12 residues long. The CDR3 reads CASSKRGLEAFF. The DNA for the CDR3 is TGTGCCAGTAGTAAACGAGGTCTTGAAGCTTTCTTT.

This clonotype showed up just a few times. J is TRBJ2-7 and V is TRBV7-8; 10 nucleotides align to TRBD2. The CDR3 extends over 15 amino acids. With 5 bases clipped from V and 6 bases from J, the junction kept 10 bases outside the gene matches. Germline V gene lookup returns CDR1 SGHVS and CDR2 FQNEAQ. CDR3 residues: CASSQYSGRWGEQYF. CDR3 nucleotides: TGTGCCAGCAGCCAATATAGCGGGAGGTGGGGCGAGCAGTACTTC.

This clonotype was observed once. This rearrangement joins TRBV27 to TRBJ2-5, with a weak D call TRBD2 (6 bases). CDR3 length equals 15 residues. V was shortened by 4 bases and J by 4 bases, with 16 bases between the two germline ends. Germline loops: CDR1 MNHEY, CDR2 SMNVEV (reference sequence). CDR3 coding DNA: TGTGCCAGCAGTTCCCCGGGAAAGGGAGGAGAGACCCAGTACTTC. This codes for CASSSPGKGGETQYF.